A selection of T cell receptor beta chains follows, all from one sample in a study of regulatory T cells in long-lasting Graves disease. A single record per CDR3 protein comes from TCRdb applying MiXCR to the multiplex PCR reads. The sample lists approximately 230,000 distinct CDR3 sequences, approximately 20% occurring once. Sequenced material: peripheral blood mononuclear cells (PBMCs), taken at new diagnosis, from a patient treated with antithyroid drugs. The source of these receptors is a female donor with Graves disease. Both conserved end residues are part of each CDR3. Fields, in order: D gene, V gene, CDR3 length, clone size, J gene, CDR3 protein, CDR3 DNA. D genes are given only for firm matches. Only some rows state a clone size, as once, few, many or a class for expanded clones.

>NA|TRBV6-2/TRBV6-3|14|many|TRBJ2-1
CASSEREEYNEQFF
TGTGCCAGCAGTGAACGGGAAGAGTACAATGAGCAGTTCTTC
>NA|TRBV7-8|13|many|TRBJ2-7
CASCPGGTYEQYF
TGTGCCAGCTGCCCAGGTGGGACCTACGAGCAGTACTTC
>NA|TRBV19|14|many|TRBJ2-5
CASSEAGSQETQYF
TGTGCCAGTAGTGAGGCGGGGTCCCAAGAGACCCAGTACTTC
>NA|TRBV11-3|15|NA|TRBJ1-4
CDSSPSATTNEKLLF
TGTGACAGCAGCCCCTCAGCAACAACTAATGAAAAACTGCTTTTT
>TRBD2|TRBV11-2|14|NA|TRBJ2-1
CASSPGGRGNEQFF
TGTGCCAGCAGCCCGGGCGGGAGGGGCAATGAGCAGTTCTTC
>NA|TRBV5-4|13|few|TRBJ1-4
CASSLDRAEKLFF
TGTGCCAGCAGCTTGGACAGGGCTGAAAAACTGTTTTTT
>NA|TRBV12-3/TRBV12-4|12|many|TRBJ2-7
CASSSERYEQYF
TGTGCCAGCAGCTCTGAGCGGTACGAGCAGTACTTC
>TRBD2|TRBV11-2|18|many|TRBJ2-2
CASSPETSGIMNTGELFF
TGTGCCAGCAGCCCCGAGACTAGCGGGATTATGAACACCGGGGAGCTGTTTTTT
>NA|TRBV19|13|NA|TRBJ2-3
CASSGSKTDTQYF
TGTGCCAGTAGTGGGAGTAAAACAGATACGCAGTATTTT
>NA|TRBV29-1|12|many|TRBJ1-2
CSVGAGDYGYTF
TGCAGCGTTGGGGCAGGGGACTATGGCTACACCTTC
>NA|TRBV9|13|NA|TRBJ2-3
CASSVWSTDTQYF
TGTGCCAGCAGCGTTTGGAGCACAGATACGCAGTATTTT
>NA|TRBV9|13|many|TRBJ2-1
CASSVGRSNEQFF
TGTGCCAGCAGCGTTGGGAGGTCCAATGAGCAGTTCTTC
>TRBD1|TRBV20-1|13|many|TRBJ2-2
CSAGQGDTGELFF
TGCAGTGCTGGACAGGGAGACACCGGGGAGCTGTTTTTT
>TRBD2|TRBV6-1|13|many|TRBJ2-5
CASIRGVQETQYF
TGTGCCAGCATCCGGGGGGTCCAAGAGACCCAGTACTTC
>NA|TRBV20-1|13|many|TRBJ1-1
CSARSAGRTEAFF
TGCAGTGCTAGGTCTGCAGGGAGGACTGAAGCTTTCTTT
>NA|TRBV18|16|NA|TRBJ1-2
CASSPGQPRSGLGYTF
TGTGCCAGCTCCCCAGGGCAGCCTCGGAGCGGTCTAGGCTACACCTTC
>TRBD1|TRBV11-3|15|many|TRBJ2-5
CASSGGTGMRETQYF
TGTGCCAGCAGCGGAGGGACAGGGATGAGAGAGACCCAGTACTTC
>TRBD2|TRBV12-5|19|many|TRBJ2-1
CASGPRPVGGYSSYNEQFF
TGTGCTAGTGGTCCCCGCCCCGTGGGGGGGTATAGCTCCTACAATGAGCAGTTCTTC
>TRBD2|TRBV6-5|20|NA|TRBJ2-5
CASSYFKVSEGEGRGETQYF
TGTGCCAGCAGTTACTTTAAGGTCTCCGAGGGAGAAGGGAGGGGAGAGACCCAGTACTTC
>NA|TRBV10-1|13|many|TRBJ2-5
CASSDADYETQYF
TGCGCCAGCAGTGACGCGGACTATGAGACCCAGTACTTC
>TRBD2|TRBV30|13|many|TRBJ2-7
CACTSGRWDEQYF
TGTGCCTGTACTAGCGGGAGATGGGACGAGCAGTACTTC
>TRBD1|TRBV9|15|many|TRBJ1-4
CASSVGGQGNEKLFF
TGTGCCAGCAGCGTAGGGGGACAGGGTAATGAAAAACTGTTTTTT
>TRBD1|TRBV6-2/TRBV6-3|15|many|TRBJ2-3
CASSLGPGGTDTQYF
TGTGCCAGCAGCCTAGGGCCAGGGGGTACAGATACGCAGTATTTT
>NA|TRBV27|15|many|TRBJ2-5
CASSLGAAGRETQYF
TGTGCCAGCAGTTTAGGGGCCGCAGGGCGAGAGACCCAGTACTTC
>NA|TRBV12-3/TRBV12-4|12|few|TRBJ2-7
CASCVGGHEQYF
TGTGCCAGCTGCGTCGGGGGCCACGAGCAGTACTTC
>NA|TRBV20-1|15|many|TRBJ2-2
CSARELGPNTGELFF
TGCAGTGCTAGAGAACTAGGCCCGAACACCGGGGAGCTGTTTTTT
>TRBD2|TRBV4-3|17|many|TRBJ2-1
CASSQDSDRGLAGVEFF
TGCGCCAGCAGCCAAGACTCGGACAGGGGACTAGCGGGAGTCGAGTTCTTC
>TRBD2|TRBV19|12|NA|TRBJ2-7
CASSSAGAEQYF
TGTGCCAGTAGTAGTGCGGGAGCCGAGCAGTACTTC
>NA|TRBV29-1|13|many|TRBJ2-1
CSVVEGGPNEQFF
TGCAGCGTTGTGGAAGGGGGACCGAATGAGCAGTTCTTC
>NA|TRBV11-2|14|many|TRBJ1-2
CASSSPTISYGYTF
TGTGCCAGCAGCTCGCCGACAATCTCCTATGGCTACACCTTC
>TRBD1|TRBV18|15|many|TRBJ1-1
CASSPVGTGGSEAFF
TGTGCCAGCTCACCGGTCGGGACAGGGGGCTCTGAAGCTTTCTTT
>NA|TRBV6-5|12|many|TRBJ1-1
CASSYRDREAFF
TGTGCCAGCAGTTACCGTGACAGGGAAGCTTTCTTT
>NA|TRBV19|13|many|TRBJ1-1
CASSMTDNTEAFF
TGTGCCAGTAGTATGACGGACAACACTGAAGCTTTCTTT
>TRBD2|TRBV28|15|NA|TRBJ2-7
CASSSTSGSSYEQYF
TGTGCCAGCAGCTCGACTAGCGGGAGCTCCTACGAGCAGTACTTC
>NA|TRBV7-2|12|many|TRBJ2-7
CASSFVGFEQYF
TGTGCCAGCAGCTTTGTTGGGTTCGAGCAGTACTTC
>TRBD1|TRBV5-8|16|NA|TRBJ1-1
CASSLSTGGMWTEAFF
TGTGCCAGCAGCTTGTCTACAGGGGGCATGTGGACTGAAGCTTTCTTT
>NA|TRBV24-1|13|many|TRBJ1-2
CATSDLGSRGYTF
TGTGCCACCAGTGATTTAGGATCGCGGGGCTACACCTTC
>NA|TRBV5-5|15|NA|TRBJ1-4
CASSLQAPRDEKLFF
TGTGCCAGCAGTTTACAGGCCCCACGGGATGAAAAACTGTTTTTT
>TRBD1|TRBV7-2|14|NA|TRBJ2-1
CASSFGTGAHEQFF
TGTGCCAGCAGCTTCGGGACAGGGGCCCATGAGCAGTTCTTC
>NA|TRBV20-1|13|many|TRBJ2-3
CSARRQGGDTQYF
TGCAGTGCTAGACGTCAGGGGGGGGATACGCAGTATTTT
>TRBD2|TRBV12-3/TRBV12-4|17|many|TRBJ2-3
CASSGEGLAGDLDTQYF
TGTGCCAGCAGTGGTGAAGGACTAGCGGGAGATCTAGATACGCAGTATTTT
>TRBD1|TRBV5-1|15|NA|TRBJ2-7
CASSSGTGGLYEQYF
TGCGCCAGCAGTTCCGGGACAGGGGGCCTCTACGAGCAGTACTTC
>NA|TRBV27|13|few|TRBJ2-1
CASSLSNYNEQLF
TGTGCCAGCAGTTTATCGAACTACAATGAGCAGCTCTTC
>NA|TRBV11-3|11|once|TRBJ2-5
CASSGPETQYF
TGTGCCAGCAGCGGCCCGGAGACCCAGTACTTC
>NA|TRBV10-3|16|many|TRBJ2-7
CAISEPSEGSSYEQYF
TGTGCCATCAGTGAACCGTCGGAGGGCAGCTCCTACGAGCAGTACTTC
>NA|TRBV10-3|13|many|TRBJ2-5
CAISDEGRETQYF
TGTGCCATCAGTGATGAGGGGCGCGAGACCCAGTACTTC